The entry that follows covers one T cell receptor beta chain sequence. Its specificity is not known. This sample stems from a study of cytomegalovirus exposure and HLA in healthy donors. The overall study: Inside one of the first data releases sat about 85 million unique TCRs taken from HLA-typed donors. Genotyping of some 400 donors showed that over 80% belonged to the Caucasian-associated ancestry cluster.

Study findings and constraints: In a later analysis, V- and J-gene trimming of beta chains associated with a DCLRE1C missense variant, replicated independently. Association of 15,000 to 20,000 TCR beta sequences with HLA alleles was found at 0.05 false discovery rate in a later analysis.

PCR was performed using 60 Vbeta and 13 Jbeta primers. Clones were read by immunoSEQ multiplex PCR, and TCRdb kept only the in-frame ones, dropping some. The table for this sample gives some 200,000 clones. The TCR sequence derives from a man in his thirties or forties in good health and CMV-seronegative. What was sequenced was PBMCs.

The CDR3 loop is CSVAASGGVGEQFF. DNA for the CDR3: TGCAGCGTTGCAGCTAGCGGAGGGGTGGGTGAGCAGTTCTTC. The chain has TRBV29-1 and TRBJ2-1, with TRBD2 identical over 7 bases. Germline assignment: CDR1 SQVTM and CDR2 ANQGSEA. CDR3 size: 14 residues. V lost 4 bases, J lost 9 bases, and 12 bases stayed unmatched.